Below are 31 T cell receptor beta chains sequenced from a single sample in a study of T-cell reconstitution after alpha-beta-depleted transplantation in children. Researchers prepared the TCRbeta library using unique molecular identifiers, the study reports. MiXCR, applied by TCRdb to the PCR reads, yields one record per CDR3 protein. The repertoire holds 200,000 to 250,000 distinct CDR3 sequences, with about a tenth as singletons. The source material was PBMCs from the stem cell graft donor, sampled from the stem cell graft. These receptors were collected from a human donor who donated a stem cell graft to a child with acute lymphoblastic leukemia.

This clonotype came up a few times. The chain combines TRBV12-3 or TRBV12-4 with TRBJ1-5; D is undetermined. Between the trimmed V and J ends, which lost 5 bases and 7 bases, there was a span of 21 bases. The CDR3 totals 16 residues. The CDR3 spells CASSLLSGSGRQPQHF. Here the CDR3 DNA reads TGTGCCAGCAGTCTCTTATCGGGGTCGGGAAGGCAGCCCCAGCATTTT.

The chain carries TRBV11-3 and TRBJ2-1; D is unresolved. CDR1 is SGHNT, CDR2 YENEEA, per germline. This CDR3 is built from 13 residues. V lost 1 base, J lost 9 bases, and 10 bases lay in between. The CDR3 DNA follows: TGTGCCAGCAGCTTAGTGCCTGACGGTGAGCAGTTCTTC. Its protein product is CASSLVPDGEQFF.

This clonotype was detected many times. The chain employs TRBV10-3 and TRBJ2-7, with a weak D call TRBD2 (5 bases). V lost 6 bases and J 4 bases, leaving 7 bases between the germline ends. The CDR3 totals 11 residues. The germline V gene encodes CDR1 ENHRY and CDR2 SYGVKD. CDR3 in DNA: TGTGCCATCAGCACTAGTTACGAGCAGTACTTC. Amino acid sequence: CAISTSYEQYF.

The V gene is TRBV27, the J gene TRBJ1-2, with 10 bases that match TRBD1. This CDR3 spans 17 amino acids. V shed 3 bases, J shed 4 bases, and the junction held 11 bases outside the gene matches. Germline CDR1 reads MNHEY; CDR2 reads SMNVEV (reference sequence). Here the CDR3 reads CASSFHRDRGPFYGYTF. The CDR3 DNA reads as TGTGCCAGCAGTTTCCACCGGGACAGGGGACCCTTCTATGGCTACACCTTC.

In its sample, this clonotype was seen a few times. This chain uses TRBV11-2 with TRBJ2-3, with D unclear. The V and J ends lost 0 bases and 11 bases respectively, with 12 bases between them. CDR3 length: 13 residues. The V gene's germline CDR1 is SGHAT and CDR2 FQNNGV. CDR3 protein: CASSLDLDRVQYF. CDR3 coding DNA: TGTGCCAGCAGCTTAGATCTTGATAGGGTGCAGTATTTT.

V and J are TRBV5-1 and TRBJ2-5; unclear D gene. The CDR3 consists of 11 residues. Germline V gene lookup returns CDR1 SGHRS and CDR2 YFSETQ. V was shortened by 6 bases and J by 1 base, with 4 bases between the two germline ends. CDR3 sequence reads: CASKSQETQYF. The CDR3 coding sequence is TGCGCCAGCAAAAGCCAAGAGACCCAGTACTTC.

This clonotype was observed many times. This sequence joins TRBV4-2 and TRBJ2-4; maybe TRBD2 (5 bases). V was clipped by 1 base and J by 7 bases, with 11 bases between them. The CDR3 runs to 14 residues. CDR1 is LGHNA and CDR2 is YNFKEQ in the germline V gene. CDR3 loop: CASSQGASSNIQYF. The DNA for the CDR3 is TGTGCCAGCAGCCAAGGGGCTAGCAGCAACATTCAGTACTTC.

The chain uses TRBV11-2 and TRBJ2-2; D is undetermined. V lost 2 bases and J lost 8, with 21 bases in between. Germline CDR1 is SGHAT and CDR2 is FQNNGV. The CDR3 covers 17 residues. The CDR3 DNA is TGTGCCAGCAGCTTAACGGACCGACAAAGCCTTTTGGGGGAGCTGTTTTTT. Amino acids: CASSLTDRQSLLGELFF.

This clonotype appeared many times. The chain couples TRBV12-3 or TRBV12-4 to TRBJ2-1; D is possibly TRBD2 (5 bases). CDR3 length: 13 amino acids. V was pared by 7 bases and J by 5 bases, with 12 bases between. CDR3 nucleotide sequence: TGTGCCAGCACCCCGGACGGGGACAATGAGCAGTTCTTC. Its protein product is CASTPDGDNEQFF.

This clonotype appeared many times. This chain uses TRBV29-1 with TRBJ1-1; D gene uncertain. Trimming pared 7 bases from V and 3 bases from J, leaving 15 bases between. This CDR3 spans 13 amino acids. Germline assignment: CDR1 SQVTM and CDR2 ANQGSEA. Here the CDR3 reads CSALAAWDTEAFF. CDR3 bases: TGCAGCGCTTTGGCCGCCTGGGACACTGAAGCTTTCTTT.

The sample holds a few counts of this clonotype. The chain combines TRBV28 with TRBJ1-5; TRBD1 is a possible D gene (5 bases). The germline gives CDR1 MDHEN, CDR2 SYDVKM. The CDR3 is made up of 15 amino acids. V was shortened by 2 bases and J by 5 bases, with 13 bases between the two germline ends. CDR3 region: CASSLGTGFDQPQHF. The CDR3 region has the DNA TGTGCCAGCAGTTTAGGGACGGGATTTGATCAGCCCCAGCATTTT. The full variable domain, with the rest looked up from reference TRBV28 and TRBJ1-5, is DVKVTQSSRYLVKRTGEKVFLECVQDMDHENMFWYRQDPGLGLRLIYFSYDVKMKEKGDIPEGYSVSREKKERFSLILESASTNQTSMYLCASSLGTGFDQPQHFGDGTRLSIL.

This clonotype has at least ten counts. V is TRBV10-3 and J is TRBJ1-3; TRBD1 might be the D (5 bases). Germline V lookup: CDR1 ENHRY, CDR2 SYGVKD. The CDR3 contains 15 residues. V was shortened by 7 bases and J by 3 bases, with 16 bases between the two germline ends. CDR3 nucleotide sequence: TGTGCCATCACCGCGGGGCGGGGAATTGGAAACACCATATATTTT. Encoded protein: CAITAGRGIGNTIYF.

The rearrangement joins TRBV6-2 or TRBV6-3 to TRBJ1-5; D may be TRBD1 (6 bases). This CDR3 comprises 15 residues. Trimming shortened V by 5 bases and J by 5 bases, and 16 bases separated the two germline ends. The germline V gene encodes CDR1 MNHEY and CDR2 SVGEGT. The chain's CDR3 is CASSHRDILYQPQHF. DNA for the CDR3: TGTGCCAGCAGTCACCGGGACATATTATATCAGCCCCAGCATTTT.

This clonotype was observed once. This rearrangement joins TRBV18 to TRBJ2-2, with 7 nucleotides matching TRBD2. The CDR3 totals 15 residues. V dropped 0 bases and J dropped 3; count of bases not matched to a gene: 1. CDR1 is KGHSH and CDR2 is LQKENI in the germline V gene. The CDR3 nucleotides are TGTGCCAGCTCACCACCCGGGGGGTACACCGGGGAGCTGTTTTTT. This encodes CASSPPGGYTGELFF. Together with reference TRBV18 and TRBJ2-2, the CDR3 gives the full variable domain: NAGVMQNPRHLVRRRGQEARLRCSPMKGHSHVYWYRQLPEEGLKFMVYLQKENIIDESGMPKERFSAEFPKEGPSILRIQQVVRGDSAAYFCASSPPGGYTGELFFGEGSRLTVL.

The chain uses TRBV29-1 and TRBJ1-1, with a possible D match to TRBD1 (5 bases). Germline CDR1 SQVTM, CDR2 ANQGSEA. Trimming stripped 3 bases from V and 8 bases from J, with 16 bases between. CDR3 length: 13 residues. CDR3 coding DNA: TGCAGCGTTGATAAGGGGACGGATTCCGAAGCTTTCTTT. Translated, it gives CSVDKGTDSEAFF.

This clonotype has only a few counts. The chain combines TRBV25-1 with TRBJ1-4; no reliable D call. The germline V gene has CDR1 MGHDK and CDR2 SYGVNS. The V end lost 6 bases, the J end lost 6 bases, and 23 bases lay between the germline ends. CDR3 length: 17 amino acids. The CDR3 loop is CASRGTGPRRKDEKLFF. CDR3 in DNA: TGTGCCAGCAGGGGTACCGGGCCCCGGAGGAAGGATGAAAAACTGTTTTTT.

The chain links TRBV20-1 to TRBJ2-1; D may be TRBD2 (6 bases). There are 15 residues in the CDR3. V lost 2 bases, J lost 5 bases, and 16 bases lay in between. Germline loops: CDR1 DFQATT, CDR2 SNEGSKA (reference sequence). CDR3 nucleotide sequence: TGCAGTGCTAGATCCTCTAGCGAGTGGAACAATGAGCAGTTCTTC. It translates to CSARSSSEWNNEQFF.

The chain joins TRBV20-1 to TRBJ1-5; no definite D call. V was trimmed by 6 bases and J by 1 base, leaving 16 bases between them. Germline assignment: CDR1 DFQATT and CDR2 SNEGSKA (reference sequence). There are 15 residues in the CDR3. The CDR3 loop reads CSAIGAGRSNQPQHF. The CDR3 bases are TGCAGTGCCATTGGAGCGGGCCGGAGCAATCAGCCCCAGCATTTT.

Comments on this clonotype: A read error may explain this, as a much larger clone is one base away. V and J are TRBV6-5 and TRBJ2-2, with 7 bases that match TRBD2. The CDR3 is made up of 16 amino acids. V shed 2 bases, J shed 3 bases, and the junction held 6 bases outside the gene matches. Per germline, CDR1 MNHEY and CDR2 SVGAGI. This CDR3 reads CASSYRGDPYTGELFF. The CDR3 coding sequence is TGTGCCAGCAGTTACCGGGGGGACCCTTACACCGGGGAGCTGTTTTTT.

This clonotype was detected many times. The genes are TRBV5-1 and TRBJ2-5, with D uncertain. Germline loops: CDR1 SGHRS, CDR2 YFSETQ. The V end lost 0 bases, the J end lost 2 bases, and 8 bases lay between the germline ends. CDR3 length: 14 residues. Here the CDR3 reads CASSLDIIQETQYF. The CDR3, as DNA: TGCGCCAGCAGCTTGGATATCATTCAAGAGACCCAGTACTTC.

This clonotype was seen at least ten times. The V call is TRBV6-2 or TRBV6-3, the J call TRBJ1-1; 11 bases are a match to TRBD1. Germline CDR1 reads MNHEY; CDR2 reads SVGEGT. J gave up 0 bases and V 0 bases, and 3 bases lay outside the gene matches. The CDR3 is made up of 17 amino acids. Here the CDR3 DNA reads TGTGCCAGCAGTTACTCTTGGACAGGGGGCATGAACACTGAAGCTTTCTTT. Amino acid sequence: CASSYSWTGGMNTEAFF.

CDR3 amino acids: CSALQGNQETQYF. CDR3 sequence (DNA): TGCAGCGCCCTACAGGGGAATCAAGAGACCCAGTACTTC. The chain joins TRBV29-1 to TRBJ2-5; 7 bases are a match to TRBD1. CDR3 length equals 13 residues. Germline V gives CDR1 SQVTM, CDR2 ANQGSEA. V lost 7 bases and J lost 2; bases outside the gene matches: 7.

This clonotype was counted ten times or more. V is TRBV7-2 and J is TRBJ1-5; no firm D call. V was clipped by 3 bases and J by 7 bases, with 16 bases between them. The CDR3 totals 15 residues. CDR1 and CDR2 (germline): SGHTA, FQGNSA. CDR3 in amino acids: CASSLQVGWEQPQHF. In nucleotides, the CDR3 is TGTGCCAGCAGCTTGCAGGTGGGATGGGAGCAGCCCCAGCATTTT.

The V call is TRBV12-3 or TRBV12-4, the J call TRBJ1-5; the match to TRBD1 covers 8 bases. The CDR3 runs to 14 residues. Trimming took 5 bases from V and 6 from J; bases not matched to a gene: 6. CDR3 loop: CASSEDRVGQPQHF. The CDR3 nucleotides read TGTGCCAGCAGTGAGGACAGGGTGGGTCAGCCCCAGCATTTT.

This clonotype came up many times. V is TRBV6-6 and J is TRBJ2-7, with D perhaps TRBD1 (5 bases). CDR1 is MNHNY and CDR2 is SVGAGI in the germline V gene (reference sequence). The length of the CDR3 is 13 residues. Trimming removed 5 bases at V and 1 base at J, with 9 bases between. In nucleotides, the CDR3 is TGTGCCAGCAGTCGACAGTTGTCCTACGAGCAGTACTTC. Its protein is CASSRQLSYEQYF.

The chain combines TRBV5-4 with TRBJ1-1; D gene ambiguous. V lost 4 bases and J lost 1, with 14 bases in between. In germline, CDR1 is SGHNT, CDR2 YYREEE (reference sequence). The CDR3 totals 15 residues. CDR3 DNA sequence: TGTGCCAGCAGCCAGACGGTGAACCAGAACACTGAAGCTTTCTTT. Protein sequence: CASSQTVNQNTEAFF.

This clonotype was recorded a few times. J is TRBJ2-7 and V is TRBV6-2 or TRBV6-3; TRBD2 is a possible D gene (6 bases). CDR1 MNHEY and CDR2 SVGEGT come from the germline V gene. The V end was cut by 2 bases, the J end by 6 bases, with 14 bases between. The length of the CDR3 is 14 residues. Here the CDR3 DNA reads TGTGCCAGCAGTTACCATCTGACTAGTCTCGAGCAGTACTTC. Its translation is CASSYHLTSLEQYF.

This clonotype was picked up many times. The CDR3: CASSQAVVAGHPGTQYF. CDR3 sequence (DNA): TGTGCCAGCAGCCAAGCGGTCGTAGCGGGGCATCCAGGGACCCAGTACTTC. The rearrangement uses TRBV4-2 and TRBJ2-5, with 8 nucleotides matching TRBD2. This CDR3 has 17 amino acids. V dropped 1 base and J dropped 7; count of bases not matched to a gene: 14. In germline, CDR1 is LGHNA, CDR2 YNFKEQ.

This clonotype was detected many times. This CDR3 reads CATTQSVLYGYTF. CDR3 nucleotide sequence: TGTGCCACCACCCAGTCAGTGCTGTATGGCTACACCTTC. V and J are TRBV2 and TRBJ1-2; D ambiguous. The V gene's germline CDR1 is SNHLY and CDR2 FYNNEI. Between the trimmed V and J ends, which lost 10 bases and 5 bases, there was a span of 17 bases. CDR3 size: 13 residues.

The chain employs TRBV18 and TRBJ2-1; TRBD1 agrees at 7 bases. Per germline, CDR1 KGHSH and CDR2 LQKENI. CDR3 size: 16 residues. With 5 bases clipped from V and 7 bases from J, the junction kept 14 bases outside the gene matches. The CDR3 DNA follows: TGTGCCAGCTCAGAGCCCCGGACCCTACAGGGGAATGAGCAGTTCTTC. It encodes CASSEPRTLQGNEQFF.

The chain couples TRBV2 to TRBJ2-1; 9 nucleotides line up with TRBD1. The CDR3 is 16 residues long. V shed 3 bases and J 4 bases; nucleotides not matched to a gene: 7. Germline loops: CDR1 SNHLY, CDR2 FYNNEI. CDR3 loop: CASSDDPGTGYNEQFF. The CDR3 DNA sequence: TGTGCCAGCAGTGACGATCCCGGGACAGGGTACAATGAGCAGTTCTTC.